This T cell receptor beta chain was observed in a study of early T cells in non-severe SARS-CoV-2 infection. Study-level information: Chains from this unsorted whole-blood bulk RNA could not be paired.

Molecules of cDNA were individually given unique molecular identifiers that were attached to them. TCRdb called the 5' RACE reads again in MiXCR, with one record for every CDR3 protein. Of 75,000 to 90,000 distinct CDR3 sequences in the sample, less than 11% were seen once. Study findings and constraints: VDJdb matches were skewed toward anti-spike CD8 T cell responses.

Trimming shortened V by 6 bases and J by 8 bases, and 16 bases separated the two germline ends. From germline, CDR1 is MDHEN and CDR2 SYDVKM. This CDR3 is 14 amino acids long. This clonotype was counted ten times or more. The antigen is unknown. The rearrangement links TRBV28 to TRBJ1-4; no firm D call. The origin of this receptor is an adult who was a healthcare worker with PCR-confirmed SARS-CoV-2 infection or an uninfected control (not recorded which). This specimen consisted of whole blood, obtained at baseline. The CDR3 reads CASSFGYSREKLFF. As DNA, the CDR3 is TGTGCCAGCAGCTTCGGCTACAGCAGGGAAAAACTGTTTTTT.